This TCR beta chain came from a study of T-cell memory formation after mild COVID-19. Study information: Across donors, TCR clusters were largely donor specific.

Notes on the study in general: CD4+ contracting clones lay mainly in CM and EM, CD8+ ones in EMRA. That cross-reactive memory joined was suggested by some responding clones appearing in pre-infection memory. While clones contracting from day 15 to 85 were balanced between CD4 and CD8, later expanders leaned CD4+.

For this clonotype: The antigen is unknown.

A single record per CDR3 protein comes from TCRdb applying MiXCR to the 5' RACE reads. Here the sample spans more than 400,000 distinct CDR3 sequences, about 20% being singletons. The sequencing sample was made of PBMCs or a T cell subset sorted from them (not recorded which). The receptor's source is an adult woman who had mild COVID-19 (a few samples of this study predate the infection). Cell type and time point are not known.

The CDR3 region has the DNA TGTGCCATCAGTGGACAGGCCAATCAGCCCCAGCATTTT. It yields the protein CAISGQANQPQHF. This chain connects TRBV10-3 to TRBJ1-5; TRBD1 is a possible D gene (6 bases). This CDR3 spans 13 amino acids. From germline, CDR1 is ENHRY and CDR2 SYGVKD. Between the trimmed V and J ends, which lost 4 bases and 3 bases, there was a span of 7 bases.